The clone carrying this T cell receptor beta chain was seen a single time. Its antigen remains unidentified. The CDR3 is made up of 13 amino acids. Germline values: CDR1 SGHDT, CDR2 YYEEEE. Trimming removed 3 bases from V and 3 bases from J, with 9 bases in between. These data originate in a study of graft-versus-host responses after intestinal transplantation. Here immunoSEQ multiplex PCR was the method, and the copy in TCRdb shows in-frame clones only, minus some. The profile covers some 100,000 clones, with less than 95% appearing a single time and over 0.055% taken by the ten largest. Regarding the study as a whole: Ileal or blood samples showed some GvH clones first, and such clones were also found in recipient marrow. HvG clone declines early post-transplant were associated with peak circulating GvH levels.

This sample comprised unstimulated CD8+ T cells sorted from spleen or lymph node cells, obtained before transplant. This TCR was recovered from a human donor who was the organ donor for an intestinal transplant. V gene TRBV5-6 combines with J gene TRBJ1-1, with D hard to call. CDR3 protein: CASSSPVDTEAFF. The CDR3 bases are TGTGCCAGCAGCTCCCCCGTTGACACTGAAGCTTTCTTT.